The 21 T cell receptor beta chains below all came from one sample that was sequenced in a study of T-cell reconstitution after alpha-beta-depleted transplantation in children. Unique molecular identifiers were used to barcode this TCRbeta library. TCRdb called the PCR reads again in MiXCR, with one record for every CDR3 protein. This table holds more than 200,000 distinct CDR3 sequences, around 25% found once. The sequencing here drew on PBMCs, taken before TCRalphabeta/CD19-depleted stem cell transplant. These receptors all stem from a girl aged 2-9 years with Fanconi anemia, due to receive a stem cell transplant.

In this sample, this clonotype turned up many times. This rearrangement joins TRBV12-3 or TRBV12-4 to TRBJ1-1, with D possibly being TRBD1 (5 bases). The ends were cut back, 3 bases at V and 6 bases at J, with 8 bases in the middle. The CDR3 runs to 12 residues. CDR3 sequence reads: CASSLGRAEAFF. The CDR3 nucleotides are TGTGCCAGCAGTTTGGGCAGGGCTGAAGCTTTCTTT.

V usage is TRBV10-3 and J usage is TRBJ2-2; 8 bases agree with TRBD2. J gave up 7 bases and V 5 bases, and 21 bases lay outside the gene matches. The germline V gene encodes CDR1 ENHRY and CDR2 SYGVKD. This CDR3 spans 19 amino acids. The CDR3 nucleotides read TGTGCCATCAGTAAACAATTGACTAGCGACCACCTACCACGCGGGGAGCTGTTTTTT. Translated: CAISKQLTSDHLPRGELFF.

This clonotype was observed a handful of times. The rearrangement joins TRBV29-1 to TRBJ1-2, with a weak D call TRBD1 (6 bases). Trimming shortened V by 6 bases and J by 1 base, and 12 bases separated the two germline ends. CDR1 and CDR2 (germline): SQVTM, ANQGSEA. This CDR3 region has 13 residues. CDR3 amino acids: CSVLDRVNYGYTF. The CDR3, as DNA: TGCAGCGTCCTGGACAGAGTTAACTATGGCTACACCTTC.

At least ten counts were recorded for this clonotype. The chain employs TRBV5-1 and TRBJ2-7, with TRBD1 matching 9 bases. V was clipped by 2 bases and J by 3 bases; unmatched bases: 3. There are 14 residues in the CDR3. Germline CDR1 SGHRS, CDR2 YFSETQ. The DNA of the CDR3 is TGCGCCAGCAGCTTATGGACAGGGGACTACGAGCAGTACTTC. Translated: CASSLWTGDYEQYF.

J is TRBJ1-1 and V is TRBV4-1; D is perhaps TRBD1 (5 bases). This CDR3 is built from 14 residues. Trimming cost V 1 base and J 5 bases, with 11 bases left between them. Germline lookup yields CDR1 MGHRA and CDR2 YSYEKL. Here the CDR3 DNA reads TGCGCCAGCAGCCAAGGGAGAGGGACGACTGAAGCTTTCTTT. As protein: CASSQGRGTTEAFF.

This clonotype was seen a handful of times. The rearrangement links TRBV20-1 to TRBJ2-7, with 10 bases matching TRBD2. V lost 4 bases and J lost 4; bases outside the gene matches: 4. Germline V lookup: CDR1 DFQATT, CDR2 SNEGSKA (reference sequence). The CDR3 covers 13 residues. In DNA form, the CDR3 reads TGCAGTGCTACACCGACTAGCGGGTACGAGCAGTACTTC. Amino acid sequence: CSATPTSGYEQYF.

The chain combines TRBV29-1 with TRBJ2-7, with D hard to call. Germline V gene sequence: CDR1 SQVTM, CDR2 ANQGSEA. V shed 6 bases and J shed 1 base, with 16 bases lying between them. The CDR3 has 14 amino acids. This chain's CDR3 is CSVSSGTPSYEQYF. In nucleotides, the CDR3 is TGCAGCGTGAGCTCGGGCACCCCTTCCTACGAGCAGTACTTC.

There are many counts of this clonotype. The chain carries TRBV20-1 and TRBJ1-6, with D unclear. Trimming removed 5 bases at V and 1 base at J, with 12 bases between. Germline values: CDR1 DFQATT, CDR2 SNEGSKA (reference sequence). The CDR3 sequence is 15 residues long. DNA for the CDR3: TGCAGTGCTTTTTCCTCACTATCCTATAATTCACCCCTCCACTTT. It codes for CSAFSSLSYNSPLHF.

This clonotype appeared a few times. This chain joins TRBV5-1 and TRBJ2-3; 8 bases line up with TRBD2. Unmatched junction bases numbered 9, after V lost 3 bases and J lost 0 bases. CDR3 size: 17 residues. Germline V CDR1 and CDR2: SGHRS, YFSETQ. The CDR3 nucleotides are TGCGCCAGCAGCTGGATAAAAGCGGGGGATAGCACAGATACGCAGTATTTT. Encoded protein: CASSWIKAGDSTDTQYF.

This clonotype was seen many times. This sequence joins TRBV20-1 and TRBJ1-5; 7 positions match TRBD1. V was clipped by 3 bases and J by 5 bases; unmatched bases: 4. Germline CDR1 DFQATT, CDR2 SNEGSKA (reference sequence). The CDR3 is made up of 13 amino acids. CDR3 bases: TGCAGTGCTAGGACAGGGTCACATCAGCCCCAGCATTTT. Translation: CSARTGSHQPQHF.

Only a few counts were recorded for this clonotype. The J gene is TRBJ2-1, the V gene TRBV7-2; 7 positions match TRBD1. V lost 5 bases to trimming and J lost 13 bases; unmatched junction nucleotides: 14. Germline V gene lookup returns CDR1 SGHTA and CDR2 FQGNSA. There are 14 residues in the CDR3. CDR3: CASSPGQAPSSQFF. CDR3 nucleotide sequence: TGTGCCAGCAGCCCTGGACAGGCCCCGTCATCTCAGTTCTTC.

This clonotype came up many times. The V and J genes are TRBV29-1 and TRBJ2-1; D unclear. V was cut by 4 bases and J by 15 bases, with 10 bases left in between. This CDR3 is built from 9 residues. Germline V CDR1 and CDR2: SQVTM, ANQGSEA. As DNA, the CDR3 is TGCAGCGTTGGCAGATATCCGTTCTTC. Its protein product is CSVGRYPFF.

This clonotype was detected a few times. The genes are TRBV7-9 and TRBJ2-3; D is uncertain. Trimming left V 5 bases short and J 1 base short, with 13 bases between. This CDR3 is built from 15 residues. Germline CDR1 reads SEHNR; CDR2 reads FQNEAQ (reference sequence). The CDR3 DNA reads as TGTGCCAGCAGCCCCAATACATGGGGCACAGATACGCAGTATTTT. Translation gives CASSPNTWGTDTQYF.

This clonotype was detected ten times or more. This rearrangement joins TRBV20-1 to TRBJ2-6, with 10 bases identical to TRBD2. Per the germline V gene, CDR1 is DFQATT and CDR2 is SNEGSKA (reference sequence). J gave up 0 bases and V 1 base, and 6 bases lay outside the gene matches. The CDR3 has 18 residues. CDR3 nucleotide sequence: TGCAGTGCTAGAGCGTGGGCTAGCGGGAGCTCTGGGGCCAACGTCCTGACTTTC. Translating it yields CSARAWASGSSGANVLTF.

The CDR3 nucleotides are TGCGCCAGCAGCTTGGGGGGACAGGGAGGAAATGGCTACACCTTC. Translation gives CASSLGGQGGNGYTF. The V gene is TRBV5-1, the J gene TRBJ1-2; 9 bases match TRBD1. CDR3 length: 15 residues. J was trimmed by 6 bases and V by 0 bases; bases with no gene match: 6. CDR1 and CDR2 (germline): SGHRS, YFSETQ.

This clonotype was seen at least ten times. The chain combines TRBV20-1 with TRBJ2-1, with a weak D call TRBD1 (5 bases). Trimming took off 3 bases at V and 9 bases at J, with 27 bases between the two ends. Germline values: CDR1 DFQATT, CDR2 SNEGSKA (reference sequence). The CDR3 has 17 amino acids. The CDR3 region has the DNA TGCAGTGCTAGGCTTCCGGTAGTGGGGCTCCAACTCGGTGAGCAGTTCTTC. It is translated as CSARLPVVGLQLGEQFF.

This clonotype has a handful of counts. The chain uses TRBV5-1 and TRBJ2-7; D gene uncertain. This CDR3 comprises 12 residues. Germline V gene data show CDR1 as SGHRS and CDR2 as YFSETQ. The V end was cut by 4 bases, the J end by 2 bases, with 7 bases between. Here the CDR3 DNA reads TGCGCCAGCAGCGGCAGTACCTACGAGCAGTACTTC. Protein sequence: CASSGSTYEQYF.

The table lists this clonotype with many counts. The rearrangement joins TRBV20-1 to TRBJ2-3; D might be TRBD2 (7 bases). Germline V gene sequence: CDR1 DFQATT, CDR2 SNEGSKA (reference sequence). The CDR3 consists of 16 residues. The V and J ends lost 3 bases and 2 bases respectively, with 18 bases between them. In DNA form, the CDR3 reads TGCAGTGCTAGCCTTGCGGCGGGGGCCTTCACAGATACGCAGTATTTT. Translating it yields CSASLAAGAFTDTQYF.

The genes are TRBV20-1 and TRBJ2-7, with TRBD1 matching 7 bases. CDR1 and CDR2 from the germline V gene are DFQATT and SNEGSKA (reference sequence). V shed 7 bases, J shed 8 bases, and the junction held 17 bases outside the gene matches. This CDR3 comprises 14 residues. CDR3 sequence (DNA): TGCAGTGGTTCCGGGACAGCCGTTACGACACAGCAGTACTTC. It translates to CSGSGTAVTTQQYF.

This clonotype was seen ten or more times. V is TRBV20-1 and J is TRBJ2-3; tentative D call: TRBD2 (6 bases). This CDR3 comprises 15 residues. Trimming left V 5 bases short and J 3 bases short, with 18 bases between. Germline CDR1 DFQATT, CDR2 SNEGSKA (reference sequence). Here the CDR3 reads CSALRAGSGTDTQYF. CDR3 coding DNA: TGCAGTGCTCTCCGGGCGGGATCTGGGACAGATACGCAGTATTTT.

The V call is TRBV29-1, the J call TRBJ2-1, with 11 bases that match TRBD2. V shed 7 bases, J shed 5 bases, and the junction held 13 bases outside the gene matches. Per the germline V gene, CDR1 is SQVTM and CDR2 is ANQGSEA. The length of the CDR3 is 16 residues. CDR3 DNA: TGCAGCGCCTGGTTGGTCCTAGCGGGAGGCCACAATGAGCAGTTCTTC. Protein product: CSAWLVLAGGHNEQFF.